These T cell receptor beta chains were read from a single sample in a study of beta chain features in type 1 diabetes. Clones were sequenced by immunoSEQ multiplex PCR, and TCRdb holds only the in-frame ones, with some missing. The sample lists roughly 330,000 clones; 11% were seen once. The sequenced sample was naive CD4+ T cells from blood. The receptor set was obtained from a woman between 25 and 40 years old in good health. CDR3s include the opening cysteine and the closing phenylalanine or tryptophan. A D gene is named only where the DNA matches it firmly. Where a row states a size, it is once, few, many or the class of an expanded clone; other rows omit it.

d_call j_call v_call clone_size cdr3_nt cdr3_aa
- TRBJ2-3 TRBV4-2 few TGTGCCAGCAGCCAAGAGCGGGCCGGGGGGCAGGATACGCAGTATTTT CASSQERAGGQDTQYF
TRBD1 TRBJ2-2 TRBV9 few TGTGCCAGCAGCGTAGCACCCTCGGGGACAGACACCGGGGAGCTGTTTTTT CASSVAPSGTDTGELFF
TRBD2 TRBJ2-7 TRBV9 - TGTGCCAGCAGCGGGACTAGCGGGATTGAGCAGTACTTC CASSGTSGIEQYF
- TRBJ2-5 TRBV27 - TGTGCCAGCAGTTTGGGCATTTATCAAGAGACCCAGTACTTC CASSLGIYQETQYF
TRBD1 TRBJ2-1 TRBV28 few TGTGCCAGCAGACGCGGACAGGGAGGTCATGAGCAGTTCTTC CASRRGQGGHEQFF
- TRBJ2-7 TRBV30 - TGTGCCTGGAGAGCTGTTAGCGCCTACGAGCAGTACTTC CAWRAVSAYEQYF
TRBD2 TRBJ2-3 TRBV4-3 - TGCGCCAGCAGCCAGGGACTAGCGGGAGTAGATACGCAGTATTTT CASSQGLAGVDTQYF
TRBD1 TRBJ2-2 TRBV6-6 few TGTGCCAGCAATAGGGACAGGGCGAGCGGGGAGCTGTTTTTT CASNRDRASGELFF
TRBD2 TRBJ2-4 TRBV5-1 - TGCGCCAGCAGCATGACTAGCGGGAGCACAAAAAACATTCAGTACTTC CASSMTSGSTKNIQYF
- TRBJ2-2 TRBV5-1 few TGCGCCAGCAGCTTCACGGTTCCGAACACCGGGGAGCTGTTTTTT CASSFTVPNTGELFF
TRBD2 TRBJ2-1 TRBV7-2 - TGTGCCAGCAGCGCCTTCGGGAGGCGGGAGGTTTACAATGAGCAGTTCTTC CASSAFGRREVYNEQFF
- TRBJ1-5 TRBV1 few TGCACCAGCAGCCAAGGGACAGGGTTGAGCAATCAGCCCCAGCATTTT CTSSQGTGLSNQPQHF
- TRBJ1-2 TRBV30 - TGTGCCTGGAACGGGGGAAGCTATGGCTACACCTTC CAWNGGSYGYTF
- TRBJ2-7 TRBV2 - TGTGCCAGCAGCCCCTTAAGAGTCTACGAGCAGTACTTC CASSPLRVYEQYF
TRBD2 TRBJ2-1 TRBV5-6 few TGTGCCAGCAGCTTGGAACTAGCGGTTAGCTCCTACAATGAGCAGTTCTTC CASSLELAVSSYNEQFF
- TRBJ2-1 TRBV30 few TGTGCCTGGAGTCAGACTAGTATGTCCTACAATGAGCAGTTCTTC CAWSQTSMSYNEQFF
TRBD2 TRBJ2-7 TRBV5-1 - TGCGCCAGCAGCTTTGGTAGCGGGAGCGGGAACGAGCAGTACTTC CASSFGSGSGNEQYF
- TRBJ2-6 TRBV30 - TGTGCCTGGAGTGTGGGACACCGGAACTCTGGGGCCAACGTCCTGACTTTC CAWSVGHRNSGANVLTF
TRBD2 TRBJ2-1 TRBV27 few TGTGCCAGCAGTGGTATAGCGGGAGGAAGGAATGAGCAGTTCTTC CASSGIAGGRNEQFF
- TRBJ2-7 TRBV2 - TGTGCCAGCAAGGTCAGGGACGAGCAGTACTTC CASKVRDEQYF
- TRBJ1-5 TRBV5-1 few TGCGCCAGCGCCCTGGCGGGGGGCGAACAGCCCCAGCATTTT CASALAGGEQPQHF
- TRBJ2-5 TRBV5-1 few TGCGCCAGCAGACCCGGACTCGCTGCGCCAGAGACCCAGTACTTC CASRPGLAAPETQYF
TRBD2 TRBJ2-1 TRBV5-6 - TGTGCCAGCACCCTGGGACTAGCGGGTGTGGGGTACAATGAGCAGTTCTTC CASTLGLAGVGYNEQFF
- TRBJ1-2 TRBV28 - TGTGCCAGCAGTCTAGGACAGACCTATGGCTACACCTTC CASSLGQTYGYTF
- TRBJ2-2 TRBV13 few TGTGCCAGCAGCTTAATCTCCGGGGAGCTGTTTTTT CASSLISGELFF
TRBD2 TRBJ2-1 TRBV2 few TGTGCCAGCAAGGCGGGAGTGTACAATGAGCAGTTCTTC CASKAGVYNEQFF
TRBD2 TRBJ2-7 TRBV29-1 - TGCAGCGCCCGGACTAGCGGGAACTACGAGCAGTACTTC CSARTSGNYEQYF
TRBD1 TRBJ1-2 TRBV28 few TGTGCCAGCAGAGAACAGGGGGCCGGCTATGGCTACACCTTC CASREQGAGYGYTF
TRBD1 TRBJ1-1 TRBV5-1 few TGCGCCAGCAGCTTTGGACAGGTAAACACTGAAGCTTTCTTT CASSFGQVNTEAFF
TRBD2 TRBJ2-5 TRBV7-6 - TGTGCCAGCAGCTTTCGGCGGGGGAGCGGACAAGAGACCCAGTACTTC CASSFRRGSGQETQYF
TRBD1 TRBJ1-4 TRBV15 few TGTGCCACCAGCAGGACAGGGGCCGCAAATGAAAAACTGTTTTTT CATSRTGAANEKLFF